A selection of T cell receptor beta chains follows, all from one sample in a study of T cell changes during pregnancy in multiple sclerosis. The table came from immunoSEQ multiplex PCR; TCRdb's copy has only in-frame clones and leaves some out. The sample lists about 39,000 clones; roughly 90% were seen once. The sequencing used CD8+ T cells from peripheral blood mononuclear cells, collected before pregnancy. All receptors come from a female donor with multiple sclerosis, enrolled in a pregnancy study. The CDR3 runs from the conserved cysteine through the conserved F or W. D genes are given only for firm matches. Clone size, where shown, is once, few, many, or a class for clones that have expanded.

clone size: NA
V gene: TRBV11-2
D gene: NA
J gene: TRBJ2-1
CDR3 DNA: TGTGCCAGCAGCTTTTATCGTGCGGGTTACAATGAGCAGTTCTTC
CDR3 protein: CASSFYRAGYNEQFF

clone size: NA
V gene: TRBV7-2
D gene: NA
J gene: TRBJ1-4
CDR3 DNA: TGTGCCAGCAGCTTAAGCGCCCGACCTAGTGAAAAACTGTTTTTT
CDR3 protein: CASSLSARPSEKLFF

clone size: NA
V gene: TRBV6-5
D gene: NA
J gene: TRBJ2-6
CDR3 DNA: TGTGCCAGCAGCCTCGGGACACCTGGGGCCAACGTCCTGACTTTC
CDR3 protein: CASSLGTPGANVLTF

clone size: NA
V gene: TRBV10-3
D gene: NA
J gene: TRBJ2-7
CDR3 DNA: TGTGCCATCAGTGAGTATAGTTACGAGCAGTACTTC
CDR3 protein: CAISEYSYEQYF

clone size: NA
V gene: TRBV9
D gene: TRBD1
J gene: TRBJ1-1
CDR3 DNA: TGTGCCAGCAGCGTCCCGGCGACAGGGATACACACTGAAGCTTTCTTT
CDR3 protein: CASSVPATGIHTEAFF

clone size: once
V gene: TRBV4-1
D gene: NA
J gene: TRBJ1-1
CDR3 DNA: TGCGCCAGCAGCCAAGGGGCGCAAATGAACACTGAAGCTTTCTTT
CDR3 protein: CASSQGAQMNTEAFF

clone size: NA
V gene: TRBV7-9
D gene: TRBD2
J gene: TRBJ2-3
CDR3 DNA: TGTGCCAGCAGCTCCGGGACTAGCGGGGGGACTAGCACAGATACGCAGTATTTT
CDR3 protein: CASSSGTSGGTSTDTQYF

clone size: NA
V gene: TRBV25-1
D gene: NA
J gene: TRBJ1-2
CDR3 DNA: TGTGCCAGCGGCCCTGGCTACACCTTC
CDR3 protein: CASGPGYTF

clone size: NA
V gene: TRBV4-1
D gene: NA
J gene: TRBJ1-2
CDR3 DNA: TGCGCCAGCAGCCAAGTCGAGGGGGTGGATGGCTACACCTTC
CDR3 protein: CASSQVEGVDGYTF

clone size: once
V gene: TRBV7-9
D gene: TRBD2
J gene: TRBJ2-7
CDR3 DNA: TGTGCCAGCAGCCCGCGGGGTAGCGGGAGCTACGAGCAGTACTTC
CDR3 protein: CASSPRGSGSYEQYF

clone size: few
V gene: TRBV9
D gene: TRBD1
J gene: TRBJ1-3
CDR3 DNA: TGTGCCAGCAGCGTAGCCGGGACAGGGGCCGGAAACACCATATATTTT
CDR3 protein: CASSVAGTGAGNTIYF

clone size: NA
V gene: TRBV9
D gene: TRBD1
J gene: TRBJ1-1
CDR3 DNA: TGTGCCAGCAGCGTAGAGGGACAGCCCACTGAAGCTTTCTTT
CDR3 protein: CASSVEGQPTEAFF

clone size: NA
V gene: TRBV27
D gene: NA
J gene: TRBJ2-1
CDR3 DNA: TGTGCCAGCAGGACGGACCAAAAAGGAGGTGAGCAGTTCTTC
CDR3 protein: CASRTDQKGGEQFF

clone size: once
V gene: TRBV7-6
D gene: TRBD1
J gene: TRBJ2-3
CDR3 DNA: TGTGCCAGCAGCACCCGACAGGGGGCAGATACGCAGTATTTT
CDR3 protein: CASSTRQGADTQYF

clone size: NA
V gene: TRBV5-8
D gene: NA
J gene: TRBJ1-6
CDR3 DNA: TGTGCCAGCAGCTTGCTCACACTATTTTCACCCCTCCACTTT
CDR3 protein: CASSLLTLFSPLHF

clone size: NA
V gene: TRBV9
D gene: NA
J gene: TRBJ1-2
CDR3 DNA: TGTGCCAGCAGATCCGGGATTTCGCGAGGCTACACCTTC
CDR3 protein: CASRSGISRGYTF

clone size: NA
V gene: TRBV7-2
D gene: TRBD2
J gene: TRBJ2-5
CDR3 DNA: TGTGCCAGCAGCCTGGGACTAGGAGAGACCCAGTACTTC
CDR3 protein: CASSLGLGETQYF

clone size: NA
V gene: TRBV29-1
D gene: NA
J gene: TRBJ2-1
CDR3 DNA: TGCAGCGTTGAAGGGGGGGTAGTCTACAATGAGCAGTTCTTC
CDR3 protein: CSVEGGVVYNEQFF

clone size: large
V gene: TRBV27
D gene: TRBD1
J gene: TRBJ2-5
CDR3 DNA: TGTGCCAGCAGTATACAGGGGTTACAAGAGACCCAGTACTTC
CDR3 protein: CASSIQGLQETQYF

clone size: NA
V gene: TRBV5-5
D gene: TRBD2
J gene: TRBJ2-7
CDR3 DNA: TGTGCCAGCAGCTTGATTGGGTCCCCGGCTAGCGGCACTTACGAGCAGTACTTC
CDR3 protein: CASSLIGSPASGTYEQYF

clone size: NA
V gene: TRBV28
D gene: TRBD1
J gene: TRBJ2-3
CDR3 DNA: TGTGCCAGCAGCGAAAAACAGGGGGCGAGGACAGATACGCAGTATTTT
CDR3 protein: CASSEKQGARTDTQYF

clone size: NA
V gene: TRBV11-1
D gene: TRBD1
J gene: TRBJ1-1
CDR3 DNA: TGTGCCAGCATCCCGGCTCAGGGGGGATTGGCTGAAGCTTTCTTT
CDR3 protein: CASIPAQGGLAEAFF

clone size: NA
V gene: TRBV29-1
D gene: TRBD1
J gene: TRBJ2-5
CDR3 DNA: TGCAGCGTTGGCGAGGGGGCAGACCAGTACTTC
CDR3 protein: CSVGEGADQYF

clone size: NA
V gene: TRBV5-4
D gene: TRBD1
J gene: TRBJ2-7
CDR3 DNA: TGTGCCAGCAGCTATGGGACAGGAGGGTACGAGCAGTACTTC
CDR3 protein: CASSYGTGGYEQYF

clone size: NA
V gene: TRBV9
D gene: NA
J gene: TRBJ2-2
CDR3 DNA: TGTGCCAGCAGCGCCAACAGGGATCTGAACACCGGGGAGCTGTTTTTT
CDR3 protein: CASSANRDLNTGELFF

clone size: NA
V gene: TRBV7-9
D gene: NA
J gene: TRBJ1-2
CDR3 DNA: TGTGCCAGCAGCTCACCCTCCGGGACTCCGGGCGGTGGCTACACCTTC
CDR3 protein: CASSSPSGTPGGGYTF

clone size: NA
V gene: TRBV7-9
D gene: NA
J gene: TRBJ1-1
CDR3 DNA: TGTGCCAGCAGCATCGGGGGGTCGCACACTGAAGCTTTCTTT
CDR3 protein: CASSIGGSHTEAFF

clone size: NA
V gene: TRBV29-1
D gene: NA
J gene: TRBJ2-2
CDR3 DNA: TGCAGCGTTAAGAGCGTCACCGGGGAGCTGTTTTTT
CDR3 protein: CSVKSVTGELFF

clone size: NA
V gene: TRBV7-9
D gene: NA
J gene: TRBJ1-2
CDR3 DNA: TGTGCCAGCAGCTTGGACAACTTTAACTATGGCTACACCTTC
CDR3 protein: CASSLDNFNYGYTF

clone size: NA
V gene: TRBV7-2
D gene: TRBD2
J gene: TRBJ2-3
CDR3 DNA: TGTGCCAGCAGCTTAGTTACTAGCGGGGGGGCAGATACGCAGTATTTT
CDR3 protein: CASSLVTSGGADTQYF

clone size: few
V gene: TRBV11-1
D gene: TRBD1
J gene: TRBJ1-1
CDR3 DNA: TGTGCCAGCAGCCCGGACAGGGGGCTGAGCACTGAAGCTTTCTTT
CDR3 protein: CASSPDRGLSTEAFF

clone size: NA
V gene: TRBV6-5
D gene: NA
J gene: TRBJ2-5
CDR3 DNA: TGTGCCAGCAGTTTTGGATCGGGACTGCAAGAGACCCAGTACTTC
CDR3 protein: CASSFGSGLQETQYF

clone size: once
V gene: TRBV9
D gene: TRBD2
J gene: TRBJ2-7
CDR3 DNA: TGTGCCAGCAGCGTAGATGGGACTAGCGGGGTCTACGAGCAGTACTTC
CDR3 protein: CASSVDGTSGVYEQYF

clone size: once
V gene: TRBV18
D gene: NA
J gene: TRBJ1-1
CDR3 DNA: TGTGCCAGCTCACCACCCGGGAACACTGAAGCTTTCTTT
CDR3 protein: CASSPPGNTEAFF

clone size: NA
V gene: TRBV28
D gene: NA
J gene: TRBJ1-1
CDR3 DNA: TGTGCCAGCAGTCTCGGGTTGAACACTGAAGCTTTCTTT
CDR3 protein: CASSLGLNTEAFF

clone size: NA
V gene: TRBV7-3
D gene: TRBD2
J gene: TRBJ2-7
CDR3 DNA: TGTGCCAGCAGCTTACGGGGGGACTCTTCCTACGAGCAGTACTTC
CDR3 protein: CASSLRGDSSYEQYF

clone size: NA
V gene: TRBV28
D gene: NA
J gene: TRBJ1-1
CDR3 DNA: TGTGCCAGCAGTTTGTCAGGGGCAAGTGAAGCTTTCTTT
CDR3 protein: CASSLSGASEAFF

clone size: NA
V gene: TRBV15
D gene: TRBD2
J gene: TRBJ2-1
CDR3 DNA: TGTGCCACCAGCCCCACCCGCGACACTAGCGGGCAGGAGGAGCAGTTCTTC
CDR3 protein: CATSPTRDTSGQEEQFF

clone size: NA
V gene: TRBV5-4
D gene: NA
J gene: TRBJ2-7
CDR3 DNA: TGTGCCAGCAGCTCCGCCGGAAGCCCAGGCTCCTACGAGCAGTACTTC
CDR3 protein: CASSSAGSPGSYEQYF

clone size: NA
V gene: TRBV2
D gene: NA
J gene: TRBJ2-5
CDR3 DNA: TGTGCCAGCAGTGAGGACAGAGGCTATCAAGAGACCCAGTACTTC
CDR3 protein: CASSEDRGYQETQYF

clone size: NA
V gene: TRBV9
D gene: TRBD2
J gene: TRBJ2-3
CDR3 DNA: TGTGCCAGCAGCGTAACCCTTGCGGGGGGCACAGATACGCAGTATTTT
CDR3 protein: CASSVTLAGGTDTQYF

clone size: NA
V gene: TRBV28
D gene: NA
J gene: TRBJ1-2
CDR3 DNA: TGTGCCAGCAGTTCCCCGAGCAGGGGAGAAGTCTATGGCTACACCTTC
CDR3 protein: CASSSPSRGEVYGYTF